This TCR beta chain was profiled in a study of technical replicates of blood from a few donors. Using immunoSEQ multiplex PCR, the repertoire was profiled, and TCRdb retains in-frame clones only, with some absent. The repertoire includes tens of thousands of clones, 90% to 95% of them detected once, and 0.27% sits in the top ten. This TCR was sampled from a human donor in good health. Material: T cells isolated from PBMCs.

CDR3 nucleotide sequence: TGCGCCAGCAGCTGGGCCCCGCAGATGAACTCCTATGGCTACACCTTC. Its protein is CASSWAPQMNSYGYTF. V and J are TRBV5-1 and TRBJ1-2; no clear D. Looked up from germline, CDR1 is SGHRS and CDR2 is YFSETQ. Trimming pared 3 bases from V and 4 bases from J, leaving 19 bases between. This CDR3 is 16 amino acids long.